These T cell receptor beta chains were read from a single sample in a study of shared clonotypes between healthy human individuals. Data came from immunoSEQ multiplex PCR; TCRdb stores just in-frame clones and leaves some out. Of about 1.5 million clones in the sample, 95% to 99% are singletons; the top ten hold less than 0.55%. Sequences were obtained from naive CD4+ T cells sorted from blood. These receptors were taken from a man between 25 and 39 years old in good health. CDR3s include the opening cysteine and the closing phenylalanine or tryptophan. A D gene is named only where the DNA matches it firmly. Clone size, where shown, is once, few, many, or a class for clones that have expanded.

v_gene	j_gene	d_gene	abundance	CDR3nt	CDR3aa
TRBV2	TRBJ1-1	NA	NA	TGTGCCAGCAGTGCTTGGTCGAACACTGAAGCTTTCTTT	CASSAWSNTEAFF
TRBV28	TRBJ2-5	TRBD1	NA	TGTGCCAGCAGCCCTGGACAGGGGGCCCCCCTGACCCAGTACTTC	CASSPGQGAPLTQYF
TRBV19	TRBJ2-7	NA	once	TGTGCCAGTAGTCAGAGCCCGTACGAGCAGTACTTC	CASSQSPYEQYF
TRBV2	TRBJ2-7	NA	NA	TGTGCCAGCAGTGTTTTGCCACACTACGAGCAGTACTTC	CASSVLPHYEQYF
TRBV2	TRBJ1-3	NA	NA	TGTGCCAGCAGTGACGGGAGGAACACCATATATTTT	CASSDGRNTIYF
TRBV28	TRBJ1-1	NA	NA	TGTGCCAGCAGTCGGGTGGGGGGGAGAATGAACACTGAAGCTTTCTTT	CASSRVGGRMNTEAFF
TRBV9	TRBJ1-3	NA	NA	TGTGCCAGCAGCGTAGATGGGGGAGGCTCTGGAAACACCATATATTTT	CASSVDGGGSGNTIYF
TRBV15	TRBJ2-7	TRBD2	NA	TGTGCCACCAGCAGAGATCTCGCGGGAGTGCGGGAGCAGTACTTC	CATSRDLAGVREQYF
TRBV30	TRBJ2-3	TRBD2	NA	TGTGCCTGGAGTGTAGGCGGGAGGAGCACAGATACGCAGTATTTT	CAWSVGGRSTDTQYF
TRBV4-3	TRBJ2-3	NA	NA	TGCGCCAGCAGCCAAGGGATAACAGGGTTCGGTACGCAGTATTTT	CASSQGITGFGTQYF
TRBV4-3	TRBJ2-4	NA	NA	TGCGCCAGCAGCCAAGAGAAGGGGAACATTCAGTACTTC	CASSQEKGNIQYF
TRBV18	TRBJ2-1	TRBD2	NA	TGTGCCAGCTCACCCCGGGTAGCGGGAAGTTTGGGTCGTAATGAGCAGTTCTTC	CASSPRVAGSLGRNEQFF
TRBV5-1	TRBJ2-7	NA	NA	TGCGCCAGCAGCCACCGACAGAGCTCCTACGAGCAGTACTTC	CASSHRQSSYEQYF
TRBV7-8	TRBJ2-7	NA	NA	TGTGCCAGCACCTACTCCTTGGGGGAAAACTACGAGCAGTACTTC	CASTYSLGENYEQYF
TRBV18	TRBJ2-1	TRBD2	NA	TGTGCCAGCTCACCGGGACTAGCGGGAGATGGTGAGCAGTTCTTC	CASSPGLAGDGEQFF
TRBV19	TRBJ1-1	NA	NA	TGTGCCAGTAGTTTGTCCGGAAACACTGAAGCTTTCTTT	CASSLSGNTEAFF
TRBV2	TRBJ2-1	NA	NA	TGTGCCAGCAGCGAAGACACCTCCGACTACAATGAGCAGTTCTTC	CASSEDTSDYNEQFF
TRBV4-1	TRBJ1-3	NA	NA	TGCGCCAGCAGCCCCGGGAGAGGGCCGGGTCAAGGGTCTGGAAACACCATATATTTT	CASSPGRGPGQGSGNTIYF
TRBV30	TRBJ2-7	NA	NA	TGTGCCTGGAGCGCGACCACTAGCCCTCAGTACTTC	CAWSATTSPQYF
TRBV7-8	TRBJ2-7	NA	NA	TGTGCCAGCAGCCTCCGGGACCAAGCCTACGAGCAGTACTTC	CASSLRDQAYEQYF